These 10 T cell receptor beta chains came from one sample sequenced in a study of T cell repertoires in cytomegalovirus infection. TCRdb recomputed calls from the reads with MiXCR, one row per CDR3 protein. The repertoire consists of around 210,000 distinct CDR3 sequences, with around 6.6% occurring once and the leading ten covering under 7%. Input material: PBMCs. These receptors were collected from a human donor in good health (CMV status not recorded). Some clones in this sample may be carry-over from other donors' samples.

This clonotype was seen many times. This sequence joins TRBV7-2 and TRBJ2-7; tentatively, D is TRBD1 or TRBD2 (6 bases each). Trimming removed 1 base from V and 2 bases from J, with 15 bases in between. Germline CDR1 and CDR2: SGHTA and FQGNSA. The CDR3 extends over 16 amino acids. The CDR3 DNA follows: TGTGCCAGCAGCTTAGGAGGGGGGAGGAGGACCTACGAGCAGTACTTC. This gives the protein CASSLGGGRRTYEQYF.

This clonotype has ten or more counts. The gene calls are TRBV19 and TRBJ2-2; D gene ambiguous. Germline V gene data show CDR1 as LNHDA and CDR2 as SQIVND (reference sequence). This CDR3 is built from 14 residues. V was shortened by 5 bases and J by 5 bases, with 12 bases between the two germline ends. Here the CDR3 reads CASSPSRFTGELFF. CDR3 sequence (DNA): TGTGCCAGTAGTCCCTCCAGGTTTACCGGGGAGCTGTTTTTT.

The gene calls are TRBV6-4 and TRBJ2-3; a possible D gene is TRBD2 (7 bases). Germline V CDR1 and CDR2: MRHNA, SNTAGT. This CDR3 is built from 15 residues. The V end was cut by 8 bases, the J end by 2 bases, with 17 bases between. CDR3 in amino acids: CASSESGGATDTQYF. The CDR3 nucleotides read TGTGCCAGCTCCGAAAGTGGGGGGGCCACAGATACGCAGTATTTT.

This clonotype was found many times. For the CDR3, the DNA is TGTGCCAGCAGTTCCACGGGACAGGAAGCTTTCTTT. Encoded protein: CASSSTGQEAFF. The chain employs TRBV28 and TRBJ1-1; 7 bases line up with TRBD1. This CDR3 is 12 amino acids long. The V and J ends lost 4 bases and 8 bases, in that order; junction bases with no gene match: 4. The germline V gene encodes CDR1 MDHEN and CDR2 SYDVKM.

Ten or more counts support this clonotype. This chain joins TRBV19 and TRBJ1-2; D uncertain. V gave up 9 bases and J gave up 4 bases, with 9 bases separating them. CDR3 size: 11 residues. The germline gives CDR1 LNHDA, CDR2 SQIVND (reference sequence). The CDR3 nucleotides are TGTGCCAGCTCACATAGCTATGGCTACACCTTC. Protein: CASSHSYGYTF.

This clonotype appeared many times. V usage is TRBV6-2 or TRBV6-3 and J usage is TRBJ1-2; 7 nucleotides match TRBD1. The junction had 6 bases not matched to a gene; V was cut back by 6 bases and J by 5 bases. Germline assignment: CDR1 MNHEY and CDR2 SVGEGT. This CDR3 has 13 residues. In nucleotides, the CDR3 is TGTGCCAGCAGGTTGGGACAGTTTTATGGCTACACCTTC. Protein sequence: CASRLGQFYGYTF.

The rearrangement uses TRBV30 and TRBJ1-1, with D maybe TRBD1 (6 bases). Trimming shortened V by 5 bases and J by 6 bases, and 10 bases separated the two germline ends. CDR3 length: 11 residues. Germline-derived CDR1 and CDR2 are GTSNPN and SVGIG (reference sequence). Here the CDR3 DNA reads TGTGCCTGGGAACAGGGCCCTGAAGCTTTCTTT. Protein: CAWEQGPEAFF. The whole variable domain, filled in from reference TRBV30 and TRBJ1-1, reads SQTIHQWPATLVQPVGSPLSLECTVEGTSNPNLYWYRQAAGRGLQLLFYSVGIGQISSEVPQNLSASRPQDRQFILSSKKLLLSDSGFYLCAWEQGPEAFFGQGTRLTVV.

This clonotype was seen ten or more times. The rearrangement joins TRBV10-3 to TRBJ2-2; D perhaps matches TRBD2 (5 bases). CDR3 length equals 15 residues. Germline V gene data show CDR1 as ENHRY and CDR2 as SYGVKD. Trimming took 0 bases from V and 0 from J, leaving 5 bases between them. Written as DNA, the CDR3 is TGTGCCATCAGTGAGTCGCGGGCGAACACCGGGGAGCTGTTTTTT. Translating it yields CAISESRANTGELFF.

The sample holds many counts of this clonotype. The chain employs TRBV7-9 and TRBJ2-7, with 7 nucleotides matching TRBD1. The CDR3 sequence is 13 residues long. Losses at the gene ends were 4 bases for V and 5 bases for J; bases not matched to a gene: 5. Germline V gives CDR1 SEHNR, CDR2 FQNEAQ (reference sequence). CDR3 residues: CASSYPDRDEQYF. The DNA of the CDR3 is TGTGCCAGCAGCTATCCTGACAGGGACGAGCAGTACTTC.

This clonotype was recorded many times. This sequence joins TRBV2 and TRBJ2-7; 10 positions agree with TRBD1. After removal of 4 bases from V and 5 bases from J, the junction contained 14 bases not matched to a gene. CDR3 size: 17 residues. Germline V CDR1 and CDR2: SNHLY, FYNNEI. DNA for the CDR3: TGTGCCAGCAGTGGGTACCCGGGACAGGGGATAGTCAACGAGCAGTACTTC. As protein: CASSGYPGQGIVNEQYF.